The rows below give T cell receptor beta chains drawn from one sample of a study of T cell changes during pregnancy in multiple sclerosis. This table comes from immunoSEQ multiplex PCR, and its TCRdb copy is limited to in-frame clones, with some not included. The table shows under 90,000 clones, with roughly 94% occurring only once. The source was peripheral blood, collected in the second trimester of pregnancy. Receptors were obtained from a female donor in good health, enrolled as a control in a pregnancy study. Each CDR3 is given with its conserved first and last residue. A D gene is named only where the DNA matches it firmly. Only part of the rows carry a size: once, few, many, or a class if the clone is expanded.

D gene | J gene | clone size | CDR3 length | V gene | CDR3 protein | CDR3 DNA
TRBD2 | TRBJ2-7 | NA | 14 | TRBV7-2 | CASSSTSGSYEQYF | TGTGCCAGCAGCTCCACTAGCGGGAGCTACGAGCAGTACTTC
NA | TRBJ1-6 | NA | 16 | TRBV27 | CASSLWAGDNNSPLHF | TGTGCCAGCAGTTTATGGGCAGGGGACAATAATTCACCCCTCCACTTT
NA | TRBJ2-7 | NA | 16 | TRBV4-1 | CASSLHLGGRLNEQYF | TGCGCCAGCAGCCTGCATTTAGGAGGGCGTCTCAACGAGCAGTACTTC
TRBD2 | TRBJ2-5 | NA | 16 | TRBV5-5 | CASSLGAGAIQETQYF | TGTGCCAGCAGCTTGGGAGCGGGGGCCATCCAAGAGACCCAGTACTTC
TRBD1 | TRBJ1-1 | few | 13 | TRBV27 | CASRETGATEAFF | TGTGCCAGCAGGGAGACAGGGGCCACTGAAGCTTTCTTT
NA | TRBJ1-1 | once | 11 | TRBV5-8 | CASTRRAKAFF | TGTGCCAGCACCCGGCGGGCTAAAGCTTTCTTT
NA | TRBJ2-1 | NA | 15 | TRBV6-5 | CASSYSTLGEVEQFF | TGTGCCAGCAGTTACTCGACTTTGGGAGAGGTTGAGCAGTTCTTC
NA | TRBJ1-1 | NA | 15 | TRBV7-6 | CASSHVTAQNTEAFF | TGTGCCAGCAGCCATGTGACAGCTCAGAACACTGAAGCTTTCTTT
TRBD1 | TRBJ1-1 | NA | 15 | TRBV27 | CASSQTGGRRAEAFF | TGTGCCAGCAGCCAAACAGGGGGGCGCCGGGCTGAAGCTTTCTTT
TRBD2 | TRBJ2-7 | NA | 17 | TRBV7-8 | CASSLGLAGAFSYEQYF | TGTGCCAGCAGCTTGGGACTAGCGGGAGCCTTCTCCTACGAGCAGTACTTC
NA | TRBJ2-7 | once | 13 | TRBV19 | CASSSDSSYEQYF | TGTGCCAGTAGTAGCGACAGCTCCTACGAGCAGTACTTC
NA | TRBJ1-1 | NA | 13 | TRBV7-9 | CASSLSTSTEAFF | TGTGCCAGCAGCTTATCTACGAGCACTGAAGCTTTCTTT
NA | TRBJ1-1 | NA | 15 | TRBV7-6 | CASSSDSLKNTEAFF | TGTGCCAGCAGCTCCGACAGCTTGAAGAACACTGAAGCTTTCTTT
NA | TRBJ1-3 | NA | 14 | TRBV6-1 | CASSPGTLGNTIYF | TGTGCCAGCAGTCCAGGAACATTAGGAAACACCATATATTTT
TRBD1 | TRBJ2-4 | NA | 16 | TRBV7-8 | CASSPGTGWGEMVQYF | TGTGCCAGCAGCCCCGGGACAGGGTGGGGAGAGATGGTTCAGTACTTC
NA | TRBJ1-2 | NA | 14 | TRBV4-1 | CASSPQGSRYGYTF | TGCGCCAGCAGCCCTCAGGGGTCGAGGTATGGCTACACCTTC
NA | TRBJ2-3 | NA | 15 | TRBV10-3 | CATETRGAATDTQYF | TGTGCCACGGAGACCCGGGGGGCAGCCACAGATACGCAGTATTTT
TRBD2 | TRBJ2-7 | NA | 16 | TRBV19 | CASSPPGGEAPYEQYF | TGTGCCAGTAGTCCCCCGGGGGGGGAGGCCCCCTACGAGCAGTACTTC
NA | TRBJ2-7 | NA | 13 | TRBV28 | CASSRTAGYEQYF | TGTGCCAGCAGCCGGACAGCCGGCTACGAGCAGTACTTC
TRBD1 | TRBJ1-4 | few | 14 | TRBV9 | CASGGQGRNEKLFF | TGTGCCAGCGGGGGACAGGGGCGTAATGAAAAACTGTTTTTT
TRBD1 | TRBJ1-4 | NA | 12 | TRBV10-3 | CAIGQGDEKLFF | TGTGCCATCGGGCAGGGGGACGAAAAACTGTTTTTT
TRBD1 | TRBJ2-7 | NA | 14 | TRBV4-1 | CASSPDRGHYEQYF | TGCGCCAGCAGCCCGGACAGGGGCCACTACGAGCAGTACTTC
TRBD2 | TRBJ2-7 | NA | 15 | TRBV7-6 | CASSESLAGVYEQYF | TGTGCCAGCAGCGAATCCCTAGCGGGGGTCTACGAGCAGTACTTC
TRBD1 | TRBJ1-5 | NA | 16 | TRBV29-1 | CSASGTGVNSNQPQHF | TGCAGCGCCTCCGGGACAGGAGTTAATAGCAATCAGCCCCAGCATTTT
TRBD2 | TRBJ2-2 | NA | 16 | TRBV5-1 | CASSFLTSANTGELFF | TGCGCCAGCAGCTTCTTGACTAGCGCTAACACCGGGGAGCTGTTTTTT
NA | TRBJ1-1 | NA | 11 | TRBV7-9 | CASSFGFGAFF | TGTGCCAGCAGCTTCGGGTTTGGGGCTTTCTTT
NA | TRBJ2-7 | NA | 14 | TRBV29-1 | CSVVRDTVTYEQYF | TGCAGCGTTGTCAGGGACACCGTTACCTACGAGCAGTACTTC
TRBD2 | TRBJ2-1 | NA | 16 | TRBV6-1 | CASSGGAGGPLNEQFF | TGTGCCAGCAGTGGGGGAGCGGGAGGGCCTCTTAATGAGCAGTTCTTC
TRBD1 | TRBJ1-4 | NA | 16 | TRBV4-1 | CASSQETGTGGEKLFF | TGCGCCAGCAGCCAAGAAACCGGGACAGGGGGGGAAAAACTGTTTTTT
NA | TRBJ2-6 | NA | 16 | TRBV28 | CASSLGGVSGANVLTF | TGTGCCAGCAGTTTAGGCGGGGTCTCTGGGGCCAACGTCCTGACTTTC
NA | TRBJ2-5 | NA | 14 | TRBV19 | CASSAGTTGETQYF | TGTGCCAGTAGTGCAGGGACAACGGGGGAGACCCAGTACTTC
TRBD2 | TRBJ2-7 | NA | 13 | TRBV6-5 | CGIGREAGYEQYF | TGTGGCATCGGGCGGGAGGCCGGGTACGAGCAGTACTTC
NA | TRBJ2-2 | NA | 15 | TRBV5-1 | CASSLRGSGTGELFF | TGCGCCAGCAGCTTGAGGGGGAGCGGCACCGGGGAGCTGTTTTTT
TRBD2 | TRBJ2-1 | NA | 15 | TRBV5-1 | CASSPGLAPYNEQFF | TGCGCCAGCAGCCCGGGACTAGCGCCCTACAATGAGCAGTTCTTC
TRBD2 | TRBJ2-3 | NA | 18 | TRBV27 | CASSFLAGAPEWIDTQYF | TGTGCCAGCAGTTTCTTAGCGGGAGCCCCGGAGTGGATAGATACGCAGTATTTT
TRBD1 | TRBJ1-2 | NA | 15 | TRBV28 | CASSLSGQGRSGYTF | TGTGCCAGCAGTTTAAGCGGACAGGGGAGGAGTGGCTACACCTTC
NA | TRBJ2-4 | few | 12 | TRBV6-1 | CASSERPGTPYF | TGTGCCAGCAGTGAGAGGCCCGGGACTCCGTACTTC
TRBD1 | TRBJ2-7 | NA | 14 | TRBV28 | CASSLWDRAYEQYF | TGTGCCAGCAGTTTATGGGACAGGGCCTACGAGCAGTACTTC
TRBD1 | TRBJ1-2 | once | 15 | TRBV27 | CASSSPDRGVYGYTF | TGTGCCAGCAGTTCCCCGGACAGGGGAGTGTACGGCTACACCTTC
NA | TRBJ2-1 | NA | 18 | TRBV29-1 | CSGQGASSGKRVYNEQFF | TGCAGCGGACAGGGGGCTTCTAGCGGGAAAAGAGTTTACAATGAGCAGTTCTTC